These 22 T cell receptor beta chains came from one sample sequenced in a study of early stage breast cancer tumors. Profiled with immunoSEQ multiplex PCR; TCRdb holds only in-frame clones, not every one. The sample has about 21,000 clones; about 75% are singletons. The sample taken for sequencing was blood. Source of these receptors: a person aged 55 to 75 with breast cancer.

V usage is TRBV11-3 and J usage is TRBJ1-5; 8 bases are a match to TRBD1. Trimming removed 3 bases from V and 5 bases from J; junction bases left unmatched: 0. This CDR3 comprises 13 residues. The germline V gene has CDR1 SGHNT and CDR2 YENEEA. The CDR3 spells CASSLTGDQPQHF. The CDR3 region has the DNA TGTGCCAGCAGCTTGACAGGGGATCAGCCCCAGCATTTT.

The CDR3 here is CASSQDMIGRVTGELFF. In nucleotides, the CDR3 is TGTGCCAGCAGCCAAGATATGATCGGGCGGGTAACCGGGGAGCTGTTTTTT. This sequence joins TRBV14 and TRBJ2-2, with D possibly TRBD2 on 5 matching bases. The CDR3 has 17 residues. Germline values: CDR1 SGHDN, CDR2 FVKESK. V was clipped by 0 bases and J by 5 bases, with 16 bases between them.

Only a few counts were recorded for this clone. The rearrangement uses TRBV29-1 and TRBJ1-2; D remains unclear. The CDR3 is 11 residues long. Between the trimmed V and J ends, which lost 2 bases and 5 bases, there was a span of 6 bases. The germline V gene has CDR1 SQVTM and CDR2 ANQGSEA. The CDR3 DNA follows: TGCAGCGTTGAAAAGGATTATGGCTACACCTTC. Its translation is CSVEKDYGYTF.

The chain couples TRBV18 to TRBJ1-1, with D unclear. The CDR3 extends over 16 amino acids. Trimming stripped 1 base from V and 3 bases from J, with 15 bases between. Germline V lookup: CDR1 KGHSH, CDR2 LQKENI. The CDR3 sequence is CASSPQVRLGDTEAFF. The CDR3 region has the DNA TGTGCCAGCTCACCACAAGTAAGGCTAGGCGACACTGAAGCTTTCTTT.

The V gene is TRBV7-8, the J gene TRBJ1-1, with D unclear. This CDR3 spans 16 amino acids. The germline gives CDR1 SGHVS, CDR2 FQNEAQ. V lost 3 bases to trimming and J lost 0 bases, with 14 bases between them. The CDR3 sequence is CASSLEPGRLNTEAFF. CDR3 DNA: TGTGCCAGCAGCTTGGAACCAGGACGGCTGAACACTGAAGCTTTCTTT.

There are a few counts of this clone. The V and J genes are TRBV19 and TRBJ1-2; TRBD1 matches at 9 bases. The germline V gene has CDR1 LNHDA and CDR2 SQIVND (reference sequence). The CDR3 spans 15 residues. Trimming removed 3 bases from V and 7 bases from J; junction bases left unmatched: 9. CDR3 in amino acids: CASSISGQGLGGYTF. As DNA, the CDR3 is TGTGCCAGTAGTATCTCGGGACAGGGTTTAGGTGGCTACACCTTC.

V gene TRBV9 combines with J gene TRBJ1-6; D is possibly TRBD1 (6 bases). The CDR3 covers 12 residues. Germline V gives CDR1 SGDLS, CDR2 YYNGEE. Between the trimmed V and J ends, which lost 4 bases and 11 bases, there was a span of 10 bases. The CDR3 DNA follows: TGTGCCAGCAGCCCCGGGGGGCCACCCCTCCACTTT. Residues: CASSPGGPPLHF.

V and J are TRBV4-1 and TRBJ1-2; D uncertain. This CDR3 is 15 amino acids long. Germline V lookup: CDR1 MGHRA, CDR2 YSYEKL. Trimming stripped 1 base from V and 0 bases from J, with 9 bases between. In DNA form, the CDR3 reads TGCGCCAGCAGCCAAGGCAGCCTAGCTAACTATGGCTACACCTTC. Its protein is CASSQGSLANYGYTF.

The J gene is TRBJ2-7, the V gene TRBV6-5; D is tentatively TRBD1 or TRBD2 (5 bases each). V lost 9 bases, J lost 4 bases, and 22 bases lay in between. Germline V lookup: CDR1 MNHEY, CDR2 SVGAGI. This CDR3 region has 15 residues. As DNA, the CDR3 is TGTGCCAGTGAAAGGCAAGGGGACGGACTTTACGAGCAGTACTTC. This sequence encodes CASERQGDGLYEQYF.

This chain joins TRBV30 and TRBJ1-1, with D hard to call. Trimming took 1 base from V and 4 from J, leaving 10 bases between them. Germline V lookup: CDR1 GTSNPN, CDR2 SVGIG (reference sequence). There are 13 residues in the CDR3. The DNA of the CDR3 is TGTGCCTGGAGTGCGGTCAAATTCACTGAAGCTTTCTTT. Translation: CAWSAVKFTEAFF.

The J gene is TRBJ2-3, the V gene TRBV5-1, with 15 bases that match TRBD2. The ends lost 4 bases at V and 2 bases at J; junction bases unmatched: 5. CDR3 length equals 17 residues. Germline V gene lookup returns CDR1 SGHRS and CDR2 YFSETQ. The CDR3: CASSAGTSGGPTDTQYF. In nucleotides, the CDR3 is TGCGCCAGCAGCGCAGGGACTAGCGGGGGGCCCACAGATACGCAGTATTTT.

V usage is TRBV6-4 and J usage is TRBJ2-1, with a possible D match to TRBD1 (6 bases). Trimming cost V 3 bases and J 5 bases, with 11 bases left between them. CDR1 MRHNA and CDR2 SNTAGT come from the germline V gene. The CDR3 consists of 14 residues. CDR3 sequence reads: CASSDGTSHNEQFF. CDR3 nucleotide sequence: TGTGCCAGCAGTGATGGGACAAGTCACAATGAGCAGTTCTTC.

The chain is built from TRBV9 and TRBJ2-7; 9 bases are a match to TRBD1. Trimming cost V 3 bases and J 7 bases; bases outside gene matches: 11. CDR1 SGDLS and CDR2 YYNGEE come from the germline V gene. CDR3 size: 15 residues. The CDR3 region is CASSASGTGYGEQYF. CDR3 coding DNA: TGTGCCAGCAGCGCCTCCGGGACAGGGTATGGGGAGCAGTACTTC.

This chain links TRBV7-6 with TRBJ1-1, with D hard to call. Germline loops: CDR1 SGHVS, CDR2 FNYEAQ. The CDR3 sequence is 15 residues long. V lost 6 bases and J 1 base, leaving 15 bases between the germline ends. The CDR3 is CASRTPGLWNTEAFF. Written as DNA, the CDR3 is TGTGCCAGCAGAACCCCTGGGTTATGGAACACTGAAGCTTTCTTT.

This chain connects TRBV10-3 to TRBJ1-5; 8 bases are shared with TRBD1. The V and J ends lost 10 bases and 2 bases, in that order; junction bases with no gene match: 13. The germline V gene has CDR1 ENHRY and CDR2 SYGVKD. The CDR3 is 16 residues long. The CDR3 DNA sequence: TGTGCCAGCAGACCGACAGGGGCGCGGGGCAATCAGCCCCAGCATTTT. Translated: CASRPTGARGNQPQHF.

This chain links TRBV7-9 with TRBJ2-3; 9 nucleotides match TRBD2. The CDR3 totals 16 residues. The V gene's germline CDR1 is SEHNR and CDR2 FQNEAQ (reference sequence). V lost 5 bases, J lost 1 base, and 7 bases stayed unmatched. CDR3 protein: CASSEAGGDGTDTQYF. As DNA, the CDR3 is TGTGCCAGCAGCGAGGCGGGGGGGGACGGCACAGATACGCAGTATTTT.

This clone was observed a single time. The chain links TRBV5-1 to TRBJ2-1; 14 nucleotides line up with TRBD2. With V trimmed by 3 bases and J by 9 bases, 5 bases remained unmatched. Per germline, CDR1 SGHRS and CDR2 YFSETQ. The CDR3 covers 15 residues. The CDR3 DNA follows: TGCGCCAGCAGCTGGGGGACTAGCGGGAGTATTGAGCAGTTCTTC. Translation: CASSWGTSGSIEQFF.

This chain connects TRBV18 to TRBJ2-5; perhaps D is TRBD1 or TRBD2 (6 bases each). V was clipped by 3 bases and J by 2 bases, with 16 bases between them. The CDR3 spans 16 residues. Germline loops: CDR1 KGHSH, CDR2 LQKENI. CDR3 in amino acids: CASSPIIGGRQETQYF. The CDR3 DNA sequence: TGTGCCAGCTCACCTATTATTGGGGGGCGGCAAGAGACCCAGTACTTC. Combining the CDR3 with reference TRBV18 and TRBJ2-5 gives the whole variable domain NAGVMQNPRHLVRRRGQEARLRCSPMKGHSHVYWYRQLPEEGLKFMVYLQKENIIDESGMPKERFSAEFPKEGPSILRIQQVVRGDSAAYFCASSPIIGGRQETQYFGPGTRLLVL.

This chain joins TRBV19 and TRBJ1-2; TRBD1 is a possible D gene (5 bases). V dropped 6 bases and J dropped 1 base, with 21 bases sitting between them. The CDR3 covers 17 residues. CDR1 and CDR2 (germline): LNHDA, SQIVND (reference sequence). The CDR3 spells CASRPLGEGEDNYGYTF. The CDR3, as DNA: TGTGCCAGTAGACCCCTCGGCGAAGGGGAGGATAACTATGGCTACACCTTC.

There are a few counts of this clone. The chain has TRBV5-1 and TRBJ2-7, with 10 bases identical to TRBD2. V gave up 7 bases and J gave up 3 bases; unmatched junction bases: 4. Per the germline V gene, CDR1 is SGHRS and CDR2 is YFSETQ. The CDR3 runs to 13 residues. The CDR3 reads CASSGTSDYEQYF. In DNA form, the CDR3 reads TGCGCCAGCTCCGGGACTAGCGACTACGAGCAGTACTTC.

J is TRBJ1-6 and V is TRBV9; TRBD1 might be the D (5 bases). Germline V CDR1 and CDR2: SGDLS, YYNGEE. This CDR3 contains 15 residues. V shed 2 bases and J shed 9 bases, with 15 bases lying between them. The CDR3 loop is CASSVGQIPSSPLHF. The DNA of the CDR3 is TGTGCCAGCAGCGTCGGACAAATCCCTAGTTCACCCCTCCACTTT.

This chain links TRBV5-1 with TRBJ1-5, with D hard to call. Germline V CDR1 and CDR2: SGHRS, YFSETQ. V was shortened by 2 bases and J by 7 bases, with 10 bases between the two germline ends. The CDR3 loop spans 13 amino acids. CDR3 nucleotide sequence: TGCGCCAGCAGCTTCGGCCCGGACCAGCCCCAGCATTTT. This sequence encodes CASSFGPDQPQHF.